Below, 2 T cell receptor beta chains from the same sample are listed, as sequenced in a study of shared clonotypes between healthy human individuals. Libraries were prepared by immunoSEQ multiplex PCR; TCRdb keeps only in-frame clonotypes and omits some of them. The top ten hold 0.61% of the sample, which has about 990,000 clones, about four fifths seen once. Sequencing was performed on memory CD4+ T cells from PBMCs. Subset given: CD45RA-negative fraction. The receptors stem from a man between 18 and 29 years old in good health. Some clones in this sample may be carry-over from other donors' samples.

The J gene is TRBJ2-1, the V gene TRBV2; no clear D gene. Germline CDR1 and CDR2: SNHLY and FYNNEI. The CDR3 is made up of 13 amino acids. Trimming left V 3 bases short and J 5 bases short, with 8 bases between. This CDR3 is CASSERQNNEQFF. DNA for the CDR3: TGTGCCAGCAGTGAGAGGCAAAACAATGAGCAGTTCTTC.

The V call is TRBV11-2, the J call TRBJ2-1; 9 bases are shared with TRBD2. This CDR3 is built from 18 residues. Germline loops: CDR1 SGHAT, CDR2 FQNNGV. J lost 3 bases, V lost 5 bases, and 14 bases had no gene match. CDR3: CASSPSMTSGSNYNEQFF. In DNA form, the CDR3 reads TGTGCCAGCAGCCCGAGTATGACTAGCGGTTCGAACTACAATGAGCAGTTCTTC. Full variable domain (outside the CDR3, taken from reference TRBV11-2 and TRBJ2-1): EAGVAQSPRYKIIEKRQSVAFWCNPISGHATLYWYQQILGQGPKLLIQFQNNGVVDDSQLPKDRFSAERLKGVDSTLKIQPAKLEDSAVYLCASSPSMTSGSNYNEQFFGPGTRLTVL.